This entry features one T cell receptor beta chain sequence. Its antigen is unknown. This sample stems from a study of T cells after yellow fever vaccination. Study-level background: Low-cell-number fractions were prepared with SMART-Seq v4 Ultra Low Input.

Study outcomes and limitations: Clonotypes found in both CD4 and CD8 compartments made up a small share.

Germline V gives CDR1 MNHEY, CDR2 SMNVEV (reference sequence). V trimming: 5 bases; J trimming: 8 bases; junction bases outside the gene matches: 6. The CDR3 spans 14 residues. TCRdb re-derived calls from the 5' RACE reads in MiXCR, one entry per CDR3 protein. The sample consists of some 500,000 distinct CDR3 sequences, approximately 13% of them appearing once. This TCR came from a man between 25 and 39 years old who received the YFV17D yellow fever vaccine. Sequences were derived from PBMCs, sampled on the day of the yellow fever booster vaccination. The chain is built from TRBV27 and TRBJ2-4, with 10 bases matching TRBD1. In nucleotides, the CDR3 is TGTGCCAGCAGTCCACGGACAGGGGGGGACATTCAGTACTTC. It yields the protein CASSPRTGGDIQYF.